This TCR beta chain was recovered during a study of tumor and adjacent non-tumor tissue in lung cancer. Background on the study: Aged 31 to 76 years, patients included 10 men and 5 women with stage I to III disease. General study points: Tumor tissue had significantly higher TCR diversity than normal lung. In normal lung, the top 100 clones were significantly more dominant than in tumor.

A modified ARM-PCR protocol with three rounds of nested PCR amplified TCRbeta. TCRdb analysed the multiplex PCR reads with MiXCR anew, one entry per CDR3 protein. This sample carries about 110,000 distinct CDR3 sequences, 75% of them seen once, and the ten largest clones take more than 35%. The template was RNA from unsorted bulk tissue. A remark on this clonotype: Its antigen remains unidentified. One end of the junction is discordant with germline, which a read error may explain.

This CDR3 has 16 amino acids. CDR1 and CDR2 (germline): LGHNA, YSLEER. Material: lung tumor tissue. This rearrangement joins TRBV4-3 to TRBJ2-2; possibly TRBD2 for D (6 bases). The receptor's source is a woman in her fifties or sixties with non-small cell lung cancer. The CDR3 sequence is CASSLDGRRGTGELFF. The CDR3, as DNA: TGTGCCAGCAGCCTAGACGGTCGGCGGGGCACCGGGGAGCTGTTTTTT.